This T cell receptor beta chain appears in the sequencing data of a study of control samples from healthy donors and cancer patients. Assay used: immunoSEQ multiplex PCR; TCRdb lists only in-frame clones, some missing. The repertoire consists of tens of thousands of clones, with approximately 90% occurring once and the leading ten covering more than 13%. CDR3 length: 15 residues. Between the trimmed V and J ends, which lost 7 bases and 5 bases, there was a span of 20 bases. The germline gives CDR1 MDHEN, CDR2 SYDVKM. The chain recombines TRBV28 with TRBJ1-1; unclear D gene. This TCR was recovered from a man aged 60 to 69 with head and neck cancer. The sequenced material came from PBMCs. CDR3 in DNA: TGTGCCAGCACCCCTTTCATTAGTTTGGGAACTGAAGCTTTCTTT. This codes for CASTPFISLGTEAFF.